The present T cell receptor (beta chain) was sequenced within a study of blood T cell repertoires in COVID-19. Study as a whole: The samples span acute and convalescent COVID-19 from the United States, Italy and Spain.

Only in-frame clones appear in the TCRdb table, and some are missing; sequencing was by immunoSEQ multiplex PCR. In the table there are 300,000 or so clones, 85% to 90% of which are singletons. CDR1 and CDR2 (germline): MNHNS, SASEGT. J lost 4 bases, V lost 2 bases, and 6 bases had no gene match. The CDR3 runs 16 residues. Living in 24 US areas, the participants were between 18 and 89 years of age. Categorization into cohorts depended on clinical history that participants reported. Cohort 3 donors were reported recovered after two negative PCRs, clearance, or symptom resolution. The source material was PBMCs or T cells enriched from blood (not recorded which). The chain joins TRBV6-1 to TRBJ2-1; TRBD2 agrees at 9 bases. This receptor was obtained from a woman younger than 35 who had recovered from COVID-19. CDR3 amino acids: CASSERASGKYNEQFF. For the CDR3, the DNA is TGTGCCAGCAGTGAAAGGGCTAGCGGGAAGTACAATGAGCAGTTCTTC.